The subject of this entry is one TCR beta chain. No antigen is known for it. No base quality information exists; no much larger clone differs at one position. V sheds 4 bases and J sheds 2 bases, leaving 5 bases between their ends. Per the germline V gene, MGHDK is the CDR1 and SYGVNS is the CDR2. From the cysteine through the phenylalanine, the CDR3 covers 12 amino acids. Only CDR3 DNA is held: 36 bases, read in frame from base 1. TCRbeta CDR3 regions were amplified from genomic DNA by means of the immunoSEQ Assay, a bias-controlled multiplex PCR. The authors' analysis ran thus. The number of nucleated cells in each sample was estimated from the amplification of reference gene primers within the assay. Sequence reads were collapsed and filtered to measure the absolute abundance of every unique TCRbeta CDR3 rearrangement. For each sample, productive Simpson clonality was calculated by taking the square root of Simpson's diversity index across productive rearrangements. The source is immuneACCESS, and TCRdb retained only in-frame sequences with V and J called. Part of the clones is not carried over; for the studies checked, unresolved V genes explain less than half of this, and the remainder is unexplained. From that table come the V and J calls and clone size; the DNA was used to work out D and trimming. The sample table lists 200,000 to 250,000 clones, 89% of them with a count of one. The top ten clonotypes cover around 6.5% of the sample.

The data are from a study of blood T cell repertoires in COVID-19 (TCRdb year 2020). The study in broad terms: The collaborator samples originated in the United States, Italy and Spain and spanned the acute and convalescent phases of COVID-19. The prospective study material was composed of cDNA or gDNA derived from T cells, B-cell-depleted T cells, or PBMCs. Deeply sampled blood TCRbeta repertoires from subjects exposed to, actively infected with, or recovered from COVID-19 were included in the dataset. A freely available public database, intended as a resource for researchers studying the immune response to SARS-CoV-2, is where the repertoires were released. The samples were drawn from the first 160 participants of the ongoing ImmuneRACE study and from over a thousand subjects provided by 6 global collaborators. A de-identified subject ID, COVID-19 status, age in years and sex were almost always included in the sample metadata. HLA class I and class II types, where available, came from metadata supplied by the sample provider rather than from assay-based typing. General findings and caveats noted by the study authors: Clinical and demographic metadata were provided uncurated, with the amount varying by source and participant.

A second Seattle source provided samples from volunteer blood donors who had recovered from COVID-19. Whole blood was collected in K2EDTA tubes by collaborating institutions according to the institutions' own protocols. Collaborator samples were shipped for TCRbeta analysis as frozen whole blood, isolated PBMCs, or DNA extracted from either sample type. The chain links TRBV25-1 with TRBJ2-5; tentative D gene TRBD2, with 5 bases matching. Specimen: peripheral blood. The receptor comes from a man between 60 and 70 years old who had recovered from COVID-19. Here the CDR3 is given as CASSAGQETQYF. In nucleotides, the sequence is TGTGCCAGCAGTGCGGGGCAAGAGACCCAGTACTTC. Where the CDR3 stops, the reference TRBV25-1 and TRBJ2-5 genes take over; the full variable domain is EADIYQTPRYLVIGTGKKITLECSQTMGHDKMYWYQQDPGMELHLIHYSYGVNSTEKGDLSSESTVSRIRTEHFPLTLESARPSHTSQYLCASSAGQETQYFGPGTRLLVL.